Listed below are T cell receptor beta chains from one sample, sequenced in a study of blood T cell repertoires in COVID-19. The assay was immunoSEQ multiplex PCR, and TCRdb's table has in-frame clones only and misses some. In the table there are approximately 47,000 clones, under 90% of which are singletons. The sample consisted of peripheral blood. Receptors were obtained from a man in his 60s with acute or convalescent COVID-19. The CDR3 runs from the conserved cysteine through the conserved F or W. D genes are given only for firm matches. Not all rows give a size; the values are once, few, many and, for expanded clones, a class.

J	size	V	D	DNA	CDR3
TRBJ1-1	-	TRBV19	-	TGTGCCAGTAGGCTTACTATGAACACTGAAGCTTTCTTT	CASRLTMNTEAFF
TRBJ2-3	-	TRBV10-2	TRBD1	TGCGCCAGCAACCCCCGACAGGGCCTTCGCACAGATACGCAGTATTTT	CASNPRQGLRTDTQYF
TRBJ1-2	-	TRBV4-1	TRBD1	TGCGCCAGCAGCCAGCCGACAGGGGGCTTACTCTATGGCTACACCTTC	CASSQPTGGLLYGYTF
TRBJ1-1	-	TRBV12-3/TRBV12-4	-	TGTGCCAGCAGTCCCTACACTGAAGCTTTCTTT	CASSPYTEAFF
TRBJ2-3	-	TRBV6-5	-	TGTGCCAGCAGTAACGGACAGACAGATACGCAGTATTTT	CASSNGQTDTQYF
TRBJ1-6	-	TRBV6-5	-	TGTGCCAGCACGCCTCAGGGTAATTCACCCCTCCACTTT	CASTPQGNSPLHF
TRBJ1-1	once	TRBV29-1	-	TGCAGCGCTTTCGGAGACTGGAACACTGAAGCTTTCTTT	CSAFGDWNTEAFF
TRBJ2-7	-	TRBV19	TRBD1	TGTGCCAGTAGGGCCCCCGGGACAGCGTACGAGCAGTACTTC	CASRAPGTAYEQYF
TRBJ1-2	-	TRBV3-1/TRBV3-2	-	TGTGCCAGCAGCCAAGATACGCGGGGGCCCTATGGCTACACCTTC	CASSQDTRGPYGYTF
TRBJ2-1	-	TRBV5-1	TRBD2	TGCGCCAGCAGCTTGCAGGGTACAGCGGGGAGCTCCTACAATGAGCAGTTCTTC	CASSLQGTAGSSYNEQFF
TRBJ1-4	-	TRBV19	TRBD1	TGTGCCACCCGGACAGGGGGGGGGAATGAAAAACTGTTTTTT	CATRTGGGNEKLFF
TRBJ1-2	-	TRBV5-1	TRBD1	TGCGCCAGCAGCCCGGGACAGGGGTATGGCTACACCTTC	CASSPGQGYGYTF
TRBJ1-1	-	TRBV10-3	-	TGTGCCATCAGTGAGATTGAGCGAGAGGGGAACACTGAAGCTTTCTTT	CAISEIEREGNTEAFF
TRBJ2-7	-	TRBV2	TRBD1	TGTGCCAGCAGTGGCACCGGGACAGCCTACGAGCAGTACTTC	CASSGTGTAYEQYF
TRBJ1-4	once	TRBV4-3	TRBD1	TGCGCCAGCAGCCAAGAGCCAGGGGGAGTCTTTACTGAAAAACTGTTTTTT	CASSQEPGGVFTEKLFF
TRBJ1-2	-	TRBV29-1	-	TGCAGCGCTGATACAGAGAACTATGGCTACACCTTC	CSADTENYGYTF
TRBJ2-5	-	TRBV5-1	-	TGCGCCAGCAGCACGAGCACTTCAGGGTACCAAGAGACCCAGTACTTC	CASSTSTSGYQETQYF
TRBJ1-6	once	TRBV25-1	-	TGTGCCAGCAGTGGGCCATTCAATTCACCCCTCCACTTT	CASSGPFNSPLHF
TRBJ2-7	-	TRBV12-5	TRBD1	TGTGCTAGTGGTTTGGCCGGGACAGGTCATGACTTC	CASGLAGTGHDF
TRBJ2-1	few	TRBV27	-	TGTGCCATCGCTTCCGGGAAACTCTCCTACAATGAGCAGTTCTTC	CAIASGKLSYNEQFF
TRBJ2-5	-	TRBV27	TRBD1	TGTGCCAGCAGTTTATCGAGGACAGGGATCGAGGAGACCCAGTACTTC	CASSLSRTGIEETQYF
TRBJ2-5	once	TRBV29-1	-	TGCAGCGTTGAATTTCGGGGGAGAGAGACCCAGTACTTC	CSVEFRGRETQYF
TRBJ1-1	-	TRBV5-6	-	TGTGCCAGCAGCTTGGATCGGGGGATGAACACTGAAGCTTTCTTT	CASSLDRGMNTEAFF
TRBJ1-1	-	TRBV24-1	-	TGTGCCACCGCAGAGAACACTGAAGCTTTCTTT	CATAENTEAFF
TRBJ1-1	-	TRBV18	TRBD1	TGTGCCAGCTCAGGACAGGGGAACACTGAAGCTTTCTTT	CASSGQGNTEAFF